A single sample gave rise to the 17 T cell receptor beta chains below, sequenced in a study of chemoradiotherapy in HPV16-positive cancers. Using immunoSEQ multiplex PCR, the repertoire was profiled, and TCRdb retains in-frame clones only, with some absent. The sample has about 5,100 clones; 60% to 85% are singletons. Sequenced material: tumor tissue, taken from a patient who underwent chemoradiotherapy. Receptor source: a human donor with HPV-associated anogenital cancer.

The chain carries TRBV7-3 and TRBJ2-3, with D tentatively TRBD1 or TRBD2 (6 bases each). Trimming took off 1 base at V and 2 bases at J, with 13 bases between the two ends. From germline, CDR1 is SGHTA and CDR2 FQGTGA. CDR3 length equals 16 residues. CDR3 sequence reads: CASSLMGAGTTDTQYF. Written as DNA, the CDR3 is TGTGCCAGCAGCTTAATGGGGGCGGGGACCACAGATACGCAGTATTTT.

The V and J genes are TRBV2 and TRBJ2-1; 7 nucleotides line up with TRBD1. The germline V gene has CDR1 SNHLY and CDR2 FYNNEI. The CDR3 consists of 13 residues. V dropped 6 bases and J dropped 8; count of bases not matched to a gene: 7. CDR3 in amino acids: CASSERQGDEQFF. CDR3 nucleotides: TGTGCCAGCAGCGAGAGACAGGGAGATGAGCAGTTCTTC. Together with reference TRBV2 and TRBJ2-1, the CDR3 gives the full variable domain: EPEVTQTPSHQVTQMGQEVILRCVPISNHLYFYWYRQILGQKVEFLVSFYNNEISEKSEIFDDQFSVERPDGSNFTLKIRSTKLEDSAMYFCASSERQGDEQFFGPGTRLTVL.

The chain carries TRBV5-1 and TRBJ2-3, with a tentative D call TRBD1 (5 bases). Trimming took off 1 base at V and 6 bases at J, with 24 bases between the two ends. This CDR3 has 18 residues. In germline, CDR1 is SGHRS, CDR2 YFSETQ. CDR3 sequence reads: CASSLSPREDRRWDTQYF. CDR3 bases: TGCGCCAGCAGCTTGTCCCCAAGAGAAGACAGAAGGTGGGATACGCAGTATTTT.

V is TRBV11-2 and J is TRBJ2-7, with TRBD2 identical over 8 bases. The ends lost 0 bases at V and 6 bases at J; junction bases unmatched: 1. The CDR3 loop spans 13 amino acids. Germline CDR1 SGHAT, CDR2 FQNNGV. CDR3 sequence reads: CASSLEAGGEQYF. CDR3 in DNA: TGTGCCAGCAGCTTAGAGGCGGGGGGCGAGCAGTACTTC.

This clone came up once. V is TRBV6-1 and J is TRBJ1-5; D possibly corresponds to TRBD1 (6 bases). This CDR3 contains 18 residues. The germline gives CDR1 MNHNS, CDR2 SASEGT. The V end was cut by 2 bases, the J end by 0 bases, with 17 bases between. CDR3 residues: CASSERADSRYSNQPQHF. As DNA, the CDR3 is TGTGCCAGCAGTGAAAGGGCGGACAGCCGTTATAGCAATCAGCCCCAGCATTTT.

V is TRBV5-6 and J is TRBJ2-5, with D tentatively TRBD2 (5 bases). Per germline, CDR1 SGHDT and CDR2 YYEEEE. Between the trimmed V and J ends, which lost 1 base and 11 bases, there was a span of 15 bases. This CDR3 has 13 amino acids. Here the CDR3 reads CASSLKGVEEQYF. The CDR3, as DNA: TGTGCCAGCAGCTTGAAGGGAGTAGAGGAGCAGTACTTC.

This chain joins TRBV27 and TRBJ1-1; D perhaps matches TRBD1 (5 bases). The CDR3 loop spans 15 amino acids. The V gene's germline CDR1 is MNHEY and CDR2 SMNVEV (reference sequence). The V gene lost 0 bases and the J gene lost 5 bases, with 13 bases spanning the gap. The CDR3 nucleotides read TGTGCCAGCAGTTTATCGTATGTGGGGCGGACTGAAGCTTTCTTT. Protein sequence: CASSLSYVGRTEAFF.

The rearrangement joins TRBV28 to TRBJ2-7; D is unresolved. From germline, CDR1 is MDHEN and CDR2 SYDVKM. The CDR3 is 13 residues long. The ends were cut back, 2 bases at V and 3 bases at J, with 8 bases in the middle. The CDR3 sequence: CASSLGSDYEQYF. CDR3 in DNA: TGTGCCAGCAGTTTAGGATCCGACTACGAGCAGTACTTC.

This clone was found once. The rearrangement links TRBV5-1 to TRBJ1-5; 7 bases fit TRBD1. Germline assignment: CDR1 SGHRS and CDR2 YFSETQ. The CDR3 covers 14 residues. V lost 4 bases, J lost 4 bases, and 5 bases stayed unmatched. CDR3 in amino acids: CASSRDSGNQPQHF. CDR3 bases: TGCGCCAGCAGCCGGGACAGCGGGAATCAGCCCCAGCATTTT.

The chain combines TRBV7-8 with TRBJ1-2, with D unclear. Germline V gives CDR1 SGHVS, CDR2 FQNEAQ. Between the trimmed V and J ends, which lost 0 bases and 0 bases, there was a span of 11 bases. This CDR3 spans 16 amino acids. The CDR3 DNA reads as TGTGCCAGCAGCTTAGCAGTAAACCAAGCTAACTATGGCTACACCTTC. Amino acid sequence: CASSLAVNQANYGYTF.

The chain uses TRBV27 and TRBJ2-5; TRBD2 aligns across 7 bases. Per the germline V gene, CDR1 is MNHEY and CDR2 is SMNVEV (reference sequence). This CDR3 is built from 14 residues. Trimming took 5 bases from V and 5 from J; bases not matched to a gene: 8. Here the CDR3 DNA reads TGTGCCAGCAGTCCCCAGCTGGGAGGGGAGACCCAGTACTTC. The encoded protein is CASSPQLGGETQYF.

This sequence joins TRBV27 and TRBJ1-6, with 9 bases identical to TRBD1. In germline, CDR1 is MNHEY, CDR2 SMNVEV (reference sequence). V gave up 4 bases and J gave up 0 bases; unmatched junction bases: 13. The CDR3 consists of 20 residues. The CDR3 is CASSYSGTGFSSSYNSPLHF. CDR3 in DNA: TGTGCCAGCAGTTACTCCGGGACAGGGTTTTCCAGCTCCTATAATTCACCCCTCCACTTT.

This clone has just one count. This rearrangement joins TRBV7-9 to TRBJ1-1; D is uncertain. Trimming took off 1 base at V and 1 base at J, with 16 bases between the two ends. The CDR3 runs to 17 residues. CDR1 and CDR2 (germline): SEHNR, FQNEAQ (reference sequence). Here the CDR3 DNA reads TGTGCCAGCAGCTTAGGGTTTACGGGGAGGGCGAACACTGAAGCTTTCTTT. It specifies CASSLGFTGRANTEAFF.

J is TRBJ1-1 and V is TRBV5-1, with D unclear. This CDR3 has 15 residues. Trimming pared 0 bases from V and 1 base from J, leaving 10 bases between. Germline V gene data show CDR1 as SGHRS and CDR2 as YFSETQ. The CDR3 sequence: CASSLVPETNTEAFF. The CDR3 nucleotides are TGCGCCAGCAGCTTGGTACCGGAGACGAACACTGAAGCTTTCTTT. Filled out from reference TRBV5-1 and TRBJ1-1, the complete variable domain reads KAGVTQTPRYLIKTRGQQVTLSCSPISGHRSVSWYQQTPGQGLQFLFEYFSETQRNKGNFPGRFSGRQFSNSRSEMNVSTLELGDSALYLCASSLVPETNTEAFFGQGTRLTVV.

V is TRBV7-2 and J is TRBJ2-7; D may be TRBD1 or TRBD2 (5 bases each). This CDR3 has 16 amino acids. Germline-derived CDR1 and CDR2 are SGHTA and FQGNSA. V lost 4 bases, J lost 0 bases, and 16 bases lay in between. CDR3 bases: TGTGCCAGCAGCTCCAGCCGGGACCCACCCTCCTACGAGCAGTACTTC. Amino acids: CASSSSRDPPSYEQYF.

CDR3 region: CASSLSIRGGETQYF. In DNA, the CDR3 is TGTGCCAGCAGCTTATCCATTCGGGGGGGAGAGACCCAGTACTTC. V is TRBV7-6 and J is TRBJ2-5; TRBD2 matches 8 bases. Looked up from germline, CDR1 is SGHVS and CDR2 is FNYEAQ. This CDR3 is built from 15 residues. J lost 4 bases, V lost 2 bases, and 6 bases had no gene match.

The chain links TRBV19 to TRBJ1-2, with D unresolved. CDR3 length: 15 amino acids. Germline V CDR1 and CDR2: LNHDA, SQIVND (reference sequence). V was pared by 1 base and J by 7 bases, with 16 bases between. The CDR3 sequence is CASSIGFIEVPGYTF. The CDR3 nucleotides read TGTGCCAGTAGTATAGGTTTCATCGAGGTCCCTGGCTACACCTTC.